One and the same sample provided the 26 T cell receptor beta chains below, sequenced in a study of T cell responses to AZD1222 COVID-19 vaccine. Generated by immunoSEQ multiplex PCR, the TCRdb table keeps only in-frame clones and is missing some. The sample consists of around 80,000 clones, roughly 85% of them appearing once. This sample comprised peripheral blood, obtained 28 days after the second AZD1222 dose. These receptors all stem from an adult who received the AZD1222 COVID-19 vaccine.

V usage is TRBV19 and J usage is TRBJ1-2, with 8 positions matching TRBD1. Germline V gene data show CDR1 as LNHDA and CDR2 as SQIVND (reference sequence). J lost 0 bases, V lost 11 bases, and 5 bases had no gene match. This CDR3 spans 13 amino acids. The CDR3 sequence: CARWTGSNYGYTF. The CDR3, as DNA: TGTGCCCGCTGGACAGGGTCTAACTATGGCTACACCTTC.

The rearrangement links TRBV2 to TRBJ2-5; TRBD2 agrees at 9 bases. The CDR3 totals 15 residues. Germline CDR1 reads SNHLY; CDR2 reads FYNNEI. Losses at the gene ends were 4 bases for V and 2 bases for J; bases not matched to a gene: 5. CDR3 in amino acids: CASSGAGGGQETQYF. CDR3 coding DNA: TGTGCCAGCAGTGGAGCGGGAGGAGGGCAAGAGACCCAGTACTTC.

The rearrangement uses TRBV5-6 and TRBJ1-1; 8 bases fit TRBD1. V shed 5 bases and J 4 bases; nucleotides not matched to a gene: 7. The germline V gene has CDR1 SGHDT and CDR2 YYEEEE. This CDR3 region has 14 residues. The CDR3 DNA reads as TGTGCCAGCAGTCAGGGGGCCCGGGTCACTGAAGCTTTCTTT. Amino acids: CASSQGARVTEAFF.

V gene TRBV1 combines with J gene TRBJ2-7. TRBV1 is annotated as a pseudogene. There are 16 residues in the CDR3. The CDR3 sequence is CTSSLPADGTSYEQYF. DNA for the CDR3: TGCACCAGCAGTCTTCCCGCGGACGGAACCTCCTACGAGCAGTACTTC.

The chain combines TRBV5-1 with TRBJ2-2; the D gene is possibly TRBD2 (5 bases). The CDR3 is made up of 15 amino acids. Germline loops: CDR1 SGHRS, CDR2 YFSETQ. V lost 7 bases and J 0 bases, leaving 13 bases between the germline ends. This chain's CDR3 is CASRKDSTNTGELFF. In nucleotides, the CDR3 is TGCGCCAGCCGGAAGGACTCGACGAACACCGGGGAGCTGTTTTTT.

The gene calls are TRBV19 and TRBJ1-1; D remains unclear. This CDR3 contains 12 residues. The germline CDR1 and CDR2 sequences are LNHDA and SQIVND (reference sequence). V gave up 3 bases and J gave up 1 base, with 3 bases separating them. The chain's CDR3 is CASSIGNTEAFF. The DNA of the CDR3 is TGTGCCAGTAGTATTGGGAACACTGAAGCTTTCTTT.

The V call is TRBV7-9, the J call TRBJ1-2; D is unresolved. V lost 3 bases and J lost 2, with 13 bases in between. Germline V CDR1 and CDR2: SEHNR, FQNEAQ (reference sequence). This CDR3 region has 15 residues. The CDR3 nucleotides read TGTGCCAGCAGCTTCTTCTCAGGAGAGAACTATGGCTACACCTTC. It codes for CASSFFSGENYGYTF.

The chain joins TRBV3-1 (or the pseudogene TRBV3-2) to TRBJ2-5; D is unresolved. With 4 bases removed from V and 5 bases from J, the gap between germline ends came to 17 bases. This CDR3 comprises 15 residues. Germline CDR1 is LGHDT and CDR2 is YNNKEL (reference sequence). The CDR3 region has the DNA TGTGCCAGCAGCCGATGGACCTCCAGTGGTGAGACCCAGTACTTC. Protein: CASSRWTSSGETQYF.

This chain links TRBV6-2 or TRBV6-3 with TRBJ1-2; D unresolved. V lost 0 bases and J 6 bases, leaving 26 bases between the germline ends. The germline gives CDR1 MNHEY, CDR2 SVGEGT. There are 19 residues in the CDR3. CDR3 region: CASSYSKKQTRSGRNGYTF. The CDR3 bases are TGTGCCAGCAGTTACTCGAAAAAACAGACCCGCTCTGGGAGGAATGGCTACACCTTC.

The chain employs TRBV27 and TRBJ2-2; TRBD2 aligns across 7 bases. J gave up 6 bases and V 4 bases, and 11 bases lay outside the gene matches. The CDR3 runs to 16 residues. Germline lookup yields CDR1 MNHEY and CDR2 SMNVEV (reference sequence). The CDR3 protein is CASSSSDATSAGELFF. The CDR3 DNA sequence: TGTGCCAGCAGTTCCTCTGACGCAACTAGCGCCGGGGAGCTGTTTTTT.

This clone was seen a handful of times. CDR3 sequence: CASSLEGALSGTEAFF. The CDR3 DNA follows: TGTGCCAGCAGCTTAGAGGGGGCGCTATCGGGTACTGAAGCTTTCTTT. V usage is TRBV7-9 and J usage is TRBJ1-1, with TRBD1 matching over 7 bases. The CDR3 runs 16 residues. V shed 1 base, J shed 5 bases, and the junction held 10 bases outside the gene matches. CDR1 is SEHNR, CDR2 FQNEAQ, per germline (reference sequence).

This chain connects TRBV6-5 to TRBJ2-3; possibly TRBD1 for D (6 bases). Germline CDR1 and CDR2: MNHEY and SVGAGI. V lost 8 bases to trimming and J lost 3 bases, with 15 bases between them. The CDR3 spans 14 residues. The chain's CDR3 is CASSGTRETDTQYF. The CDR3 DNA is TGTGCCAGCTCCGGGACACGTGAAACAGATACGCAGTATTTT.

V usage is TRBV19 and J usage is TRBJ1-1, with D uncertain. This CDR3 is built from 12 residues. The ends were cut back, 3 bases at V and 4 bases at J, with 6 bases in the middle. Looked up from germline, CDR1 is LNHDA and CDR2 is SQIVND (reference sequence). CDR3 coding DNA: TGTGCCAGTAGTATCCTCGGCACTGAAGCTTTCTTT. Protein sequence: CASSILGTEAFF.

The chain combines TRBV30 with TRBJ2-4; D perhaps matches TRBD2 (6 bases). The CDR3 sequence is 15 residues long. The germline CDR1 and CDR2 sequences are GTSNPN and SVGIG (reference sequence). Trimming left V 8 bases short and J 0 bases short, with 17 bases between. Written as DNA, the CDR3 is TGTGCCGGACTGGGCGGGGTACTAGCCAAAAACATTCAGTACTTC. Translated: CAGLGGVLAKNIQYF.

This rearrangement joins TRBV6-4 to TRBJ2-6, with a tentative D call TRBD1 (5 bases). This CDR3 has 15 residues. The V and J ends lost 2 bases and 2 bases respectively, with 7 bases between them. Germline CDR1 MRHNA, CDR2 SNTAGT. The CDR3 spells CASSDAGTGANVLTF. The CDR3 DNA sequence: TGTGCCAGCAGTGACGCAGGGACTGGGGCCAACGTCCTGACTTTC.

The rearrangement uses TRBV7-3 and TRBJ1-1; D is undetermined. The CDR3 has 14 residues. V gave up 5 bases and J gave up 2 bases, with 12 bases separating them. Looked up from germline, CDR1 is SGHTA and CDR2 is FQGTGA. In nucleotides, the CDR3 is TGTGCCAGCAGCCTTCGACCGGGAAACACTGAAGCTTTCTTT. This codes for CASSLRPGNTEAFF. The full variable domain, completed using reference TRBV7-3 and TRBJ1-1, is GAGVSQTPSNKVTEKGKYVELRCDPISGHTALYWYRQSLGQGPEFLIYFQGTGAADDSGLPNDRFFAVRPEGSVSTLKIQRTERGDSAVYLCASSLRPGNTEAFFGQGTRLTVV.

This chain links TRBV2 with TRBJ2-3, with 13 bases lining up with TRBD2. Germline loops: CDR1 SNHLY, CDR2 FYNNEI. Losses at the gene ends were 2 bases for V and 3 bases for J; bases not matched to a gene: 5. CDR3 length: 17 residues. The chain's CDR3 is CASSEPGLAGLTDTQYF. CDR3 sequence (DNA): TGTGCCAGCAGTGAACCGGGACTAGCGGGACTAACAGATACGCAGTATTTT.

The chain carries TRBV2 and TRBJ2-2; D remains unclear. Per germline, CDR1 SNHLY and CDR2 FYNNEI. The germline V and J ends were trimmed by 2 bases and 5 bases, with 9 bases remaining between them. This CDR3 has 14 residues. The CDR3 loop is CASSEYSQTGELFF. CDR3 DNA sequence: TGTGCCAGCAGTGAATATTCCCAAACCGGGGAGCTGTTTTTT.

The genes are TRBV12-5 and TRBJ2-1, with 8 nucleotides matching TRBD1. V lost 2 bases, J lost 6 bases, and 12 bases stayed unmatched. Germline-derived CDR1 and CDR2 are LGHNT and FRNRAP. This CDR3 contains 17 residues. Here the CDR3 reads CASGLIRTGSTPNEQFF. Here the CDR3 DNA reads TGTGCTAGTGGTTTGATCCGGACAGGGTCAACACCCAATGAGCAGTTCTTC.

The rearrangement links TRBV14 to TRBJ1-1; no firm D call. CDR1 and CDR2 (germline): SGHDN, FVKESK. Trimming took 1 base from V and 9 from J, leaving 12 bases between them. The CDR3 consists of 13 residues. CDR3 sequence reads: CASSQGAAGKAFF. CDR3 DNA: TGTGCCAGCAGCCAAGGAGCCGCGGGGAAAGCTTTCTTT.

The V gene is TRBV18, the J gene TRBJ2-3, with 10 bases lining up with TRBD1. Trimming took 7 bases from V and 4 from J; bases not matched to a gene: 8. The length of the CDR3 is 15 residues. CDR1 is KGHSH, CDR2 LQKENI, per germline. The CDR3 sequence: CASCLRGQGSDTQYF. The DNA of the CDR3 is TGTGCCAGCTGTCTTCGGGGACAGGGGTCAGATACGCAGTATTTT.

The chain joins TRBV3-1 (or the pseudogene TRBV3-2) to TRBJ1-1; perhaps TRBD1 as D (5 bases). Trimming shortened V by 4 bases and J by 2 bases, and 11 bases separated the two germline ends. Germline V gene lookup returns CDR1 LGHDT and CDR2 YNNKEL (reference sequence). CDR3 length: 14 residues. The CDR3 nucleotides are TGTGCCAGCAGCCCCCGGGACGGAAACACTGAAGCTTTCTTT. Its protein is CASSPRDGNTEAFF.

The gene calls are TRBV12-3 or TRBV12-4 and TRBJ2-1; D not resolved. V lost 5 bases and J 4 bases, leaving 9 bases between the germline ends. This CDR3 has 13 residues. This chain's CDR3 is CASSAQRYNEQFF. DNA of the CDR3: TGTGCCAGCAGTGCCCAAAGATACAATGAGCAGTTCTTC.

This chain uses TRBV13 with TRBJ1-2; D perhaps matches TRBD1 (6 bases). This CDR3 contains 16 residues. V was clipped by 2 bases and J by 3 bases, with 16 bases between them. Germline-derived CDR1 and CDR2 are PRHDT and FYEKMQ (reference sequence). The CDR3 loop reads CASSLMGGGADYGYTF. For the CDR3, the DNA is TGTGCCAGCAGCTTAATGGGAGGGGGGGCCGACTATGGCTACACCTTC.

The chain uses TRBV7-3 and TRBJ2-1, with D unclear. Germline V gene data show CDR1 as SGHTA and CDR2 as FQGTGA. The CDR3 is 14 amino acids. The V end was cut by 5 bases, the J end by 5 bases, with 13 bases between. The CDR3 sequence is CASSPLGKDNEQFF. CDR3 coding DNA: TGTGCCAGCAGCCCGTTGGGGAAGGACAATGAGCAGTTCTTC.

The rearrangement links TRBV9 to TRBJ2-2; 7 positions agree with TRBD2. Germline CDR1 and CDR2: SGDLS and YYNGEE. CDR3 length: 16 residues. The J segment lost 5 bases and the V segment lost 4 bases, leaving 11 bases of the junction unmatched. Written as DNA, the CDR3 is TGTGCCAGCAGCCTGGGAGGGCGGGAGAGGACCGGGGAGCTGTTTTTT. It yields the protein CASSLGGRERTGELFF.